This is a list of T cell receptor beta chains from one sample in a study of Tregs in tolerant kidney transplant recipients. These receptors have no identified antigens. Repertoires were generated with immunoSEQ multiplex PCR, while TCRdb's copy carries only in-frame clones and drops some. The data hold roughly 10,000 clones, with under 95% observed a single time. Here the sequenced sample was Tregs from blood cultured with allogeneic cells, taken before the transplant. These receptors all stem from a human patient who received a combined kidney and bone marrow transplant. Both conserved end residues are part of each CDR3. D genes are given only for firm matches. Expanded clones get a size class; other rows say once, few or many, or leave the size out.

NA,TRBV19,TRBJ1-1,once,CASSIGSVNTEAFF,TGTGCCAGTAGTATTGGATCAGTGAACACTGAAGCTTTCTTT
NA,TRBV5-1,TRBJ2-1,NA,CASSLVSTRDNEQFF,TGCGCCAGCAGCTTGGTTAGCACTCGGGACAATGAGCAGTTCTTC
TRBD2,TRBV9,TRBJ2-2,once,CASGRANTGELFF,TGTGCCTCCGGGAGGGCGAACACCGGGGAGCTGTTTTTT
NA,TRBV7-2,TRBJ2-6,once,CASTQTRAGANVLTF,TGTGCCAGCACCCAGACCCGTGCTGGGGCCAACGTCCTGACTTTC
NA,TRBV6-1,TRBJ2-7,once,CASTRSGGTVLEQYF,TGTGCCAGCACCCGAAGTGGAGGGACGGTCCTTGAGCAGTACTTC
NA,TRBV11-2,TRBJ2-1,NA,CASSPDSSYNEQFF,TGTGCCAGCAGCCCGGACAGTTCCTACAATGAGCAGTTCTTC
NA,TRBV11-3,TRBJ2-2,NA,CASSLGHSGELFF,TGTGCCAGCAGCTTAGGGCATTCCGGGGAGCTGTTTTTT
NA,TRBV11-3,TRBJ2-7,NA,CASSLVNEQYF,TGTGCCAGCAGCTTGGTGAACGAGCAGTACTTC
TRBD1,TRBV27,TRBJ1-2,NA,CASSPDRGRMVGYTF,TGTGCCAGCAGTCCGGACAGGGGGCGCATGGTTGGCTACACCTTC
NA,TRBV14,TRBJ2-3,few,CASSQEGTLTDTQYF,TGTGCCAGCAGCCAAGAGGGGACGTTAACAGATACGCAGTATTTT
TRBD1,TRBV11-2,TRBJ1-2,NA,CASSSGQGYGYTF,TGTGCCAGCAGCTCAGGACAGGGCTATGGCTACACCTTC
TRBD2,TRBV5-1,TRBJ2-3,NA,CASSLTSGGSTDTQYF,TGCGCCAGCAGCCTCACTAGCGGGGGAAGCACAGATACGCAGTATTTT
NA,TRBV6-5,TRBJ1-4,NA,CASSYNIRTTNEKLFF,TGTGCCAGCAGTTACAATATCAGGACGACTAATGAAAAACTGTTTTTT
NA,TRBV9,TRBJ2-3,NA,CASSVLLDGRDTQYF,TGTGCCAGCAGCGTACTCTTGGATGGAAGAGATACGCAGTATTTT
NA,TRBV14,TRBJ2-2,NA,CASSLRGFTGELFF,TGTGCCAGCAGCTTGAGGGGTTTTACCGGGGAGCTGTTTTTT
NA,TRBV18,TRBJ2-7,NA,CASSPPGGEQYF,TGTGCCAGCTCACCACCAGGGGGCGAGCAGTACTTC
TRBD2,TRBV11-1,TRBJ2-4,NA,CASSLGWEGPGIQYF,TGTGCCAGCAGCTTAGGGTGGGAGGGACCGGGCATTCAGTACTTC
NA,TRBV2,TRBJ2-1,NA,CASKWLPNEQFF,TGTGCCAGCAAGTGGCTACCCAATGAGCAGTTCTTC
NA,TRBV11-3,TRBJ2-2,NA,CASSWVYAGELFF,TGTGCCAGCAGCTGGGTGTACGCCGGGGAGCTGTTTTTT
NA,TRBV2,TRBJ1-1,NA,CATTQGSAEAFF,TGTGCCACAACCCAGGGGAGCGCTGAAGCTTTCTTT
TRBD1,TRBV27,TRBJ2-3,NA,CASSLPGTGRADTQYF,TGTGCCAGCAGTTTACCTGGGACAGGGAGAGCAGATACGCAGTATTTT
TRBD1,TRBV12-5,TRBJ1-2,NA,CASGGGTGPNYGYTF,TGTGCTAGTGGTGGCGGGACAGGGCCTAACTATGGCTACACCTTC
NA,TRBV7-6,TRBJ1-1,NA,CASSGQRNTEAFF,TGTGCCAGCAGCGGACAACGGAACACTGAAGCTTTCTTT
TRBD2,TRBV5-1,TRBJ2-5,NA,CASSQRRTSAQETQYF,TGCGCCAGCAGTCAGAGAAGGACTAGCGCCCAAGAGACCCAGTACTTC
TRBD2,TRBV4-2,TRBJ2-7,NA,CASSPGGGLHEQYF,TGTGCCAGCAGCCCGGGGGGGGGACTCCACGAGCAGTACTTC
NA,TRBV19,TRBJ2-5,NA,CASSGVLYQETQYF,TGTGCCAGTTCAGGGGTCCTGTACCAAGAGACCCAGTACTTC
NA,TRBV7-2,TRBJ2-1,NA,CASSLSSYNEQFF,TGTGCCAGCAGCCTCAGCTCCTACAATGAGCAGTTCTTC
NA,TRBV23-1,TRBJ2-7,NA,CASSQSGETVSYEQYF,TGCGCCAGCAGTCAATCGGGGGAGACTGTCTCCTACGAGCAGTACTTC
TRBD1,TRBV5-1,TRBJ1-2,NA,CASSSFSPGQIYGYTF,TGCGCCAGCAGTTCCTTTTCACCGGGACAGATCTATGGCTACACCTTC
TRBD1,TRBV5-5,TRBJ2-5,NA,CASSLDGTGLETQYF,TGTGCCAGCAGCTTGGACGGGACAGGGTTAGAGACCCAGTACTTC
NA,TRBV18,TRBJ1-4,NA,CASSVASSPLIGTNEKLFF,TGTGCCAGCTCCGTTGCTAGCAGTCCCTTGATCGGGACTAATGAAAAACTGTTTTTT
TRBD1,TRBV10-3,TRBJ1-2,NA,CAIKRDSDGYTF,TGTGCCATCAAACGGGACAGTGATGGCTACACCTTC
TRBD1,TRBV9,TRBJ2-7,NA,CASSVLGTGSFFEQYF,TGTGCCAGCAGCGTTCTTGGGACAGGGAGTTTCTTCGAGCAGTACTTC
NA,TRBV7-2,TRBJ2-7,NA,CASSLESTGSRGEQYF,TGTGCCAGCAGCTTAGAAAGTACAGGCAGCCGGGGCGAGCAGTACTTC
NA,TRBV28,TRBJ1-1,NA,CASSLYGDTEAFF,TGTGCCAGCAGTTTATATGGGGACACTGAAGCTTTCTTT